The rows below give T cell receptor beta chains drawn from one sample of a study of T cells in localized non-small cell lung cancer. Produced via immunoSEQ multiplex PCR; TCRdb's table is partial and in-frame only. This table holds over 50,000 clones, 85% to 90% found once. Sequenced here: peripheral blood, sampled before any cancer treatment. The receptors come from a woman aged 35-75 years with stage I lung adenocarcinoma. Both conserved end residues are trimmed from each CDR3. Fields, in order: V gene, CDR3 protein.

TRBV19 ASSLTRQESGNQPQH
TRBV19 ASSMNVGQVGNQPQH
TRBV7-2 ASSALAGAYNEQF
TRBV4-3 ASSHGSWREQF
TRBV27 ASSSRGNSGNTIY
TRBV7-6 ASGGGGTEAF
TRBV18 ASSPELNNEQF
TRBV7-7 ASSQSGGYQETQY
TRBV6-6 ASRPTVPGLNYEQY
TRBV12-5 ASGSRMVEDEKLF
TRBV27 ASSPSIDTQY
TRBV10-1 ASSEGGQGILNEQF
TRBV18 ASSLEYEQY
TRBV28 ASSSDRDAEAF
TRBV6-1 ASSEGFPSSYNEQF
TRBV11-2 ASSPRPRGSSYNEQF
TRBV2 ASSRASQLEGETQY
TRBV29-1 SVVPGAYNEQF
TRBV11-3 ASSLEGGEEF
TRBV27 ASSLDRASTDTQY
TRBV7-9 ASSLDLLGADTQY
TRBV7-2 ASILTGGWETQY
TRBV19 ASSIDPLAGFTDTQY
TRBV6-1 ASSDRGRYIYGYT
TRBV19 ASSTWDRDQETQY
TRBV7-9 ASSPVRAREQF
TRBV4-1 ASSQENGGPQH
TRBV5-1 ASSFGQIVSNTEAF
TRBV7-2 ASSSNPTSANTGELF
TRBV6-5 ASSAGTVLYEQY
TRBV7-6 ASSLVAGGDTQY
TRBV5-4 ASSFPGKGTEAF
TRBV7-8 ASSSSSNRDRGHTIY
TRBV7-8 ASSLGQGWRNTEAF
TRBV5-6 ASSLAGAGAEETQY
TRBV9 ASSVETRSNEQF
TRBV6-5 ASSHGSGYT
TRBV5-4 ASSRQAALDGYT
TRBV7-6 ASRGDSNQPQH
TRBV2 ASRVQGAQGYT
TRBV9 ASSASGVNQPQH
TRBV19 ASSTQYRAARRNTIY
TRBV2 ASRADMGNEAF
TRBV6-5 ATFPKGPRRTEAF
TRBV5-6 ASSRLWVEQF
TRBV5-8 ASSSLSQGNQPQH
TRBV6-1 ASSEYSGSQGRGTEAF
TRBV28 ASGNQGLAF
TRBV28 ASSPEGTGDEQY
TRBV30 AWTGVSGQPTNTGELF
TRBV7-2 ASSLQGGGTDTQY
TRBV6-1 ASRVEGKGPQH
TRBV9 ASSWLAGVNTDTQY